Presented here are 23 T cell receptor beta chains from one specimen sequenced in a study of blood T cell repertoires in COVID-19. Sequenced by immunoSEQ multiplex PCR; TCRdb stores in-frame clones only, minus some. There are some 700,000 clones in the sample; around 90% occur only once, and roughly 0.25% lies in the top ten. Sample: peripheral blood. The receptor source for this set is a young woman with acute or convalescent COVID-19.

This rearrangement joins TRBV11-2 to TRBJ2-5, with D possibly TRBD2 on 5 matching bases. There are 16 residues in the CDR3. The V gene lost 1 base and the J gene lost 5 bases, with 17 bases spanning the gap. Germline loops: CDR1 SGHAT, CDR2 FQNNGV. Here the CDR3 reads CASSLGSRGWRETQYF. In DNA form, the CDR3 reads TGTGCCAGCAGCTTAGGTTCACGGGGATGGCGGGAGACCCAGTACTTC.

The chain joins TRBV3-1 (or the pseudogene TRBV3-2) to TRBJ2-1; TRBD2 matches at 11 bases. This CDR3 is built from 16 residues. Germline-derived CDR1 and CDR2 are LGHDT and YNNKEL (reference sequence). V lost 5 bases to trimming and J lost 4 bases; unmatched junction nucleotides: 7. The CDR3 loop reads CASSGYLAGGYNEQFF. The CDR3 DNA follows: TGTGCCAGCAGCGGATACCTAGCGGGGGGTTACAATGAGCAGTTCTTC.

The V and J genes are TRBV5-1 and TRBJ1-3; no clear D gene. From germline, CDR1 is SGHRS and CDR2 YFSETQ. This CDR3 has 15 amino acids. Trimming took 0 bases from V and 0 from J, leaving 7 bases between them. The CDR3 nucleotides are TGCGCCAGCAGCTTGGCTCTAGGCTCTGGAAACACCATATATTTT. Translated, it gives CASSLALGSGNTIYF.

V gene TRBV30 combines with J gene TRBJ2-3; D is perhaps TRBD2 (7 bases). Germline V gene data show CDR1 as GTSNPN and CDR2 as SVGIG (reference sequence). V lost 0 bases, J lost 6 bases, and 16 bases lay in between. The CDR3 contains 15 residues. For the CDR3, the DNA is TGTGCCTGGAGTGTAGGAGGGGGGGCGTTCGATACGCAGTATTTT. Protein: CAWSVGGGAFDTQYF.

This CDR3 reads CASGVGRGRTEAFF. The CDR3 nucleotides are TGTGCCAGCGGCGTTGGCAGGGGGCGAACTGAAGCTTTCTTT. The chain employs TRBV2 and TRBJ1-1; the match to TRBD1 covers 8 bases. Germline values: CDR1 SNHLY, CDR2 FYNNEI. The CDR3 extends over 14 amino acids. The J segment lost 5 bases and the V segment lost 8 bases, leaving 10 bases of the junction unmatched.

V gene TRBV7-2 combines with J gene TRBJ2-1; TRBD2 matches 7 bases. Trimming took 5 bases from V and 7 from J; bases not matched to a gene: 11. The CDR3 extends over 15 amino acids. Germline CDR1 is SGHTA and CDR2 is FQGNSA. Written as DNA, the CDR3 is TGTGCCAGCAGCCCGACTGGTGGGGAGGGGAATGAGCAGTTCTTC. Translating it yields CASSPTGGEGNEQFF.

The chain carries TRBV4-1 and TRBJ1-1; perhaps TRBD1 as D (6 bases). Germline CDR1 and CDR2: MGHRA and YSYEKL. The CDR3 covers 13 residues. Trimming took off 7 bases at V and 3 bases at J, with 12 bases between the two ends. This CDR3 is CASKDSLDTEAFF. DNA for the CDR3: TGCGCCAGCAAGGACAGCCTGGACACTGAAGCTTTCTTT.

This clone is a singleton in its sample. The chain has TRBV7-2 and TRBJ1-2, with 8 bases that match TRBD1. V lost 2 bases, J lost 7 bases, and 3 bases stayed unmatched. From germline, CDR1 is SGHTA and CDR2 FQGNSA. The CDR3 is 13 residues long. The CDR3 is CASSLNTGGGYTF. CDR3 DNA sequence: TGTGCCAGCAGCTTAAACACAGGGGGTGGCTACACCTTC.

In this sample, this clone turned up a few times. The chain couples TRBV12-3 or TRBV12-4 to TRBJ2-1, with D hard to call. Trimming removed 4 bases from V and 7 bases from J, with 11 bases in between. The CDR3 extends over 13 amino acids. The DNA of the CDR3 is TGTGCCAGCAGTTATGGGCAGGCGAATGAGCAGTTCTTC. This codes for CASSYGQANEQFF.

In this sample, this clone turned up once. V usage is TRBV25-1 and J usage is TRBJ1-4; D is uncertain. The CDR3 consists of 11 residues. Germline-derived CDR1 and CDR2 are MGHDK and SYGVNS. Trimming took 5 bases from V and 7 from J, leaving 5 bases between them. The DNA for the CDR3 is TGTGCCAGCAGTACTCCTGAAAAACTGTTTTTT. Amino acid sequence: CASSTPEKLFF.

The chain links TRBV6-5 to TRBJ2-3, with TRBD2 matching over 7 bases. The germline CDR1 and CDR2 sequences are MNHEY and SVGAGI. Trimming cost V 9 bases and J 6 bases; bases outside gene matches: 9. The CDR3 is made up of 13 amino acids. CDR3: CARERTGGDTQYF. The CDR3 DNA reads TGTGCCAGGGAAAGGACCGGGGGGGATACGCAGTATTTT.

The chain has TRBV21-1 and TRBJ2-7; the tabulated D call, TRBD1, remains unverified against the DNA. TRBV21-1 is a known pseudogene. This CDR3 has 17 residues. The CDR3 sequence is CASSKDRTGGRFYEQYF. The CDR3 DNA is TGTGCCAGCAGCAAAGACCGGACAGGGGGTCGTTTCTACGAGCAGTACTTC.

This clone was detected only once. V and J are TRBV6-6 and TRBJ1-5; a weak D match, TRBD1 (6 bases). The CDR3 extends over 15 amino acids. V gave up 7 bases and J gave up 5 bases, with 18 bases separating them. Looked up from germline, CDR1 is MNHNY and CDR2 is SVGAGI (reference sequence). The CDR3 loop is CASTPGGGGDQPQHF. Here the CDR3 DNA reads TGTGCCAGCACCCCCGGAGGGGGAGGGGATCAGCCCCAGCATTTT.

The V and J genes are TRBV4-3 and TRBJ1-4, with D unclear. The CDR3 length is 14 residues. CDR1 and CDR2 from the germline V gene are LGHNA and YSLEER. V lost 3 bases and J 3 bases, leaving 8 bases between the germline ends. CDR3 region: CASSHGGSNEKLFF. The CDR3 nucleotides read TGCGCCAGCAGCCACGGAGGGTCTAATGAAAAACTGTTTTTT.

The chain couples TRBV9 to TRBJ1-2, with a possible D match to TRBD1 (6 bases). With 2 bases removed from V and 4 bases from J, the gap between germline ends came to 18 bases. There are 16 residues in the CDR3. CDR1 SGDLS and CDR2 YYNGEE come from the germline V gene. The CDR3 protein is CASSVHSGQPPYGYTF. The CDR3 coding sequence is TGTGCCAGCAGCGTCCATTCTGGACAGCCGCCCTATGGCTACACCTTC.

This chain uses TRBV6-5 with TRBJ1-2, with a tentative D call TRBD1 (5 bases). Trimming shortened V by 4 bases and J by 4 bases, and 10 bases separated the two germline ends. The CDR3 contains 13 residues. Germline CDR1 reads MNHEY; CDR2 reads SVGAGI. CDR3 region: CASSSQTVYGYTF. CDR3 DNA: TGTGCCAGCAGTTCCCAGACAGTCTATGGCTACACCTTC.

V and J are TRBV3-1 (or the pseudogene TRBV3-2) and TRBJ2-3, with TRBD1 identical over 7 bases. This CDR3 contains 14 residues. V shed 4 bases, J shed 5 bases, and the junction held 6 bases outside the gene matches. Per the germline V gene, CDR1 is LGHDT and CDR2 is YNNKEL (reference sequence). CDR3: CASSPTGYKDTQYF. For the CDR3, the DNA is TGTGCCAGCAGCCCGACAGGGTATAAAGATACGCAGTATTTT.

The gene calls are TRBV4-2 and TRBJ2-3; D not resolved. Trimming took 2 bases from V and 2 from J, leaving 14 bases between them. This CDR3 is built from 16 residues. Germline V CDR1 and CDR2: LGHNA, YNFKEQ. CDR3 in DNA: TGTGCCAGCAGCCAAAAGACGCACTATACCACAGATACGCAGTATTTT. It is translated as CASSQKTHYTTDTQYF.

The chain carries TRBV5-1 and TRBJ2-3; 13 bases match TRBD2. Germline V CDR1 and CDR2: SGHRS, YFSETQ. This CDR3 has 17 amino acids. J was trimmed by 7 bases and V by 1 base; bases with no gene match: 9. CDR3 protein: CASSLPSLAGGPHTQYF. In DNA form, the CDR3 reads TGCGCCAGCAGCTTGCCCTCACTAGCGGGGGGGCCTCATACGCAGTATTTT.

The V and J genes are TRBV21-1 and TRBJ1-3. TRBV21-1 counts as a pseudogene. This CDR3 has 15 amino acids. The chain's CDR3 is CASLRGGDSGNTIYF. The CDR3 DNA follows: TGTGCCAGCCTGCGGGGGGGGGACTCTGGAAACACCATATATTTT.

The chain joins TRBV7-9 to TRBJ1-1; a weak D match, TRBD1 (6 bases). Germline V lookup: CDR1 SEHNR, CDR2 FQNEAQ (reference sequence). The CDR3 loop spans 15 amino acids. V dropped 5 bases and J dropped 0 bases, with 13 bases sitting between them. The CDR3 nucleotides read TGTGCCAGCAGCGTAATACAGGGTATGAACACTGAAGCTTTCTTT. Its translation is CASSVIQGMNTEAFF.

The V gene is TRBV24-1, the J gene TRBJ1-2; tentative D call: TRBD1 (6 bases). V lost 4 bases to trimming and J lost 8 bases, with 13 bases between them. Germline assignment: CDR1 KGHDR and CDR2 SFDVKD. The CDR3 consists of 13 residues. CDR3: CATSDSDRLGYTF. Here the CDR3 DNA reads TGTGCCACCAGTGACTCAGACAGGCTAGGCTACACCTTC.

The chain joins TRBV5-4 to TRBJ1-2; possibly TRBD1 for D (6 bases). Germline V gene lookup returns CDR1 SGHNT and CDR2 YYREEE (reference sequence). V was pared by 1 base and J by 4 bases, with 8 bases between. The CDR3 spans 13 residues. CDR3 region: CASSLTGFYGYTF. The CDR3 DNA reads TGTGCCAGCAGCTTGACAGGGTTCTATGGCTACACCTTC. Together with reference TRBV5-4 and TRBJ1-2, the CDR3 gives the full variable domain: ETGVTQSPTHLIKTRGQQVTLRCSSQSGHNTVSWYQQALGQGPQFIFQYYREEENGRGNFPPRFSGLQFPNYSSELNVNALELDDSALYLCASSLTGFYGYTFGSGTRLTVV.